Shown below are 22 T cell receptor beta chains from a single sample sequenced in a study of T-cell memory formation after mild COVID-19. TCRdb re-called the 5' RACE reads with MiXCR, one entry per CDR3 protein. The data show approximately 28,000 distinct CDR3 sequences, with roughly 12% seen just once and approximately 14% held by the top ten. Material for sequencing was PBMCs or a T cell subset sorted from them (not recorded which). These receptor sequences come from an adult woman who had mild COVID-19 (a few samples of this study predate the infection). Cell type and time point are not known.

This clonotype came up many times. V gene TRBV12-3 or TRBV12-4 combines with J gene TRBJ1-5, with unresolved D. V was clipped by 4 bases and J by 10 bases, with 20 bases between them. CDR3 length: 15 residues. This chain's CDR3 is CASSSTGRADRPQHF. As DNA, the CDR3 is TGTGCCAGCAGTTCCACCGGACGCGCCGATAGACCCCAGCATTTT.

This clonotype occurred many times. The chain recombines TRBV6-5 with TRBJ2-6; D remains ambiguous. Germline V gene sequence: CDR1 MNHEY, CDR2 SVGAGI. Trimming left V 2 bases short and J 0 bases short, with 8 bases between. The CDR3 is 16 residues long. CDR3 amino acids: CASSYRRVSGANVLTF. The CDR3 coding sequence is TGTGCCAGCAGTTACAGACGCGTCTCTGGGGCCAACGTCCTGACTTTC.

This clonotype was found many times. The rearrangement links TRBV9 to TRBJ2-5; maybe TRBD1 (6 bases). The germline V gene has CDR1 SGDLS and CDR2 YYNGEE. The V and J ends lost 0 bases and 4 bases respectively, with 19 bases between them. There are 17 residues in the CDR3. DNA of the CDR3: TGTGCCAGCAGCGTAGTTCCTACGGGACAAGGGGCAGAGACCCAGTACTTC. Amino acid sequence: CASSVVPTGQGAETQYF.

This clonotype was counted many times. V gene TRBV4-2 combines with J gene TRBJ2-3, with 11 bases fitting TRBD2. V gave up 4 bases and J gave up 6 bases; unmatched junction bases: 9. Per germline, CDR1 LGHNA and CDR2 YNFKEQ. The CDR3 spans 16 residues. The CDR3, as DNA: TGTGCCAGCAGCCCATTAGCGGGGGGGCCTCGGGATACGCAGTATTTT. The encoded protein is CASSPLAGGPRDTQYF.

The sample holds many counts of this clonotype. The CDR3 DNA is TGCGCCAGCCGGAGGACTAGCGGGGTTAGCACAGATACGCAGTATTTT. Translated, it gives CASRRTSGVSTDTQYF. V usage is TRBV5-1 and J usage is TRBJ2-3; 12 nucleotides line up with TRBD2. In germline, CDR1 is SGHRS, CDR2 YFSETQ. The CDR3 spans 16 residues. V lost 7 bases and J lost 0; bases outside the gene matches: 6.

This clonotype appeared many times. This rearrangement joins TRBV18 to TRBJ1-1, with D unclear. Trimming shortened V by 2 bases and J by 5 bases, and 6 bases separated the two germline ends. Germline V lookup: CDR1 KGHSH, CDR2 LQKENI. The CDR3 covers 12 residues. The CDR3 is CASSPVRTEAFF. The CDR3 nucleotides are TGTGCCAGCTCACCAGTCCGTACTGAAGCTTTCTTT.

This clonotype was seen ten or more times. The CDR3 here is CTPQARQGANYGYTF. CDR3 nucleotide sequence: TGCACCCCCCAGGCCAGACAGGGGGCCAACTATGGCTACACCTTC. The chain joins TRBV20-1 to TRBJ1-2; 10 bases match TRBD1. The CDR3 has 15 amino acids. In germline, CDR1 is DFQATT, CDR2 SNEGSKA (reference sequence).

With regard to this clonotype: No DNA is shown, since the ends of the CDR3 on it are uncertain; the CDR3 is the one TCRdb lists. The chain links TRBV7-5 to TRBJ2-1; TRBD2 is taken as the D call from the table, unchecked against the DNA. TRBV7-5 is an annotated pseudogene. The length of the CDR3 is 22 amino acids, counting both ends. The CDR3 protein is CISVSEAPGTSGKKEPYNEQFF.

This clonotype was observed at least ten times. V usage is TRBV6-4 and J usage is TRBJ2-3; TRBD2 matches at 8 bases. V was clipped by 0 bases and J by 0 bases; unmatched bases: 2. Germline-derived CDR1 and CDR2 are MRHNA and SNTAGT. This CDR3 spans 16 amino acids. This CDR3 reads CASSDSASGSTDTQYF. Written as DNA, the CDR3 is TGTGCCAGCAGTGACTCGGCTAGCGGGAGCACAGATACGCAGTATTTT.

This clonotype was recorded many times. V usage is TRBV7-3 and J usage is TRBJ2-1; tentatively, D is TRBD2 (6 bases). Germline V gene lookup returns CDR1 SGHTA and CDR2 FQGTGA. The CDR3 extends over 14 amino acids. The ends were cut back, 4 bases at V and 6 bases at J, with 13 bases in the middle. CDR3 sequence: CASSSDGTSNEQFF. CDR3 nucleotide sequence: TGTGCCAGCAGCTCGGACGGGACTTCCAATGAGCAGTTCTTC.

There are many counts of this clonotype. The V call is TRBV7-9, the J call TRBJ2-6; 8 bases are shared with TRBD2. The J segment lost 4 bases and the V segment lost 4 bases, leaving 9 bases of the junction unmatched. The CDR3 is made up of 17 amino acids. The germline V gene has CDR1 SEHNR and CDR2 FQNEAQ (reference sequence). CDR3 sequence (DNA): TGTGCCAGCAGCTGGCGGGGGGCATTCTCCGGGGCCAACGTCCTGACTTTC. Its translation is CASSWRGAFSGANVLTF.

V usage is TRBV5-4 and J usage is TRBJ1-6; D unresolved. This CDR3 comprises 15 residues. V was shortened by 0 bases and J by 7 bases, with 11 bases between the two germline ends. Germline V gene sequence: CDR1 SGHNT, CDR2 YYREEE (reference sequence). The CDR3 region has the DNA TGTGCCAGCAGCTTGGGTCACGCGGGGAATTCACCCCTCCACTTT. Translation: CASSLGHAGNSPLHF.

This clonotype was seen at least ten times. The rearrangement uses TRBV5-1 and TRBJ2-7; D unclear. V lost 0 bases to trimming and J lost 2 bases, with 6 bases between them. Germline-derived CDR1 and CDR2 are SGHRS and YFSETQ. The CDR3 has 13 amino acids. The CDR3 DNA is TGCGCCAGCAGCTTGGCTGGTACCTACGAGCAGTACTTC. Protein product: CASSLAGTYEQYF.

This clonotype was counted at least ten times. For the CDR3, the DNA is TGTGCCAGCAGCTTAGTGGGCGTGGGACGACAAGAGACCCAGTACTTC. Residues: CASSLVGVGRQETQYF. V usage is TRBV7-3 and J usage is TRBJ2-5; D might be TRBD1 or TRBD2, each matching 5 bases. V lost 2 bases and J 2 bases, leaving 15 bases between the germline ends. The CDR3 loop spans 16 amino acids. The germline V gene has CDR1 SGHTA and CDR2 FQGTGA.

This clonotype was seen ten or more times. J is TRBJ2-5 and V is TRBV7-2; 10 bases agree with TRBD1. The trim removed 4 bases at V and 3 bases at J, leaving 5 bases unmatched. The germline V gene has CDR1 SGHTA and CDR2 FQGNSA. CDR3 length: 15 amino acids. The CDR3 loop is CASSSGQGLKETQYF. The DNA for the CDR3 is TGTGCCAGCAGCTCGGGACAGGGGTTGAAAGAGACCCAGTACTTC.

This clonotype has at least ten counts. The genes are TRBV2 and TRBJ2-3; 7 positions match TRBD2. Germline CDR1 SNHLY, CDR2 FYNNEI. This CDR3 has 13 amino acids. Losses at the gene ends were 3 bases for V and 14 bases for J; bases not matched to a gene: 11. The CDR3 loop reads CASSEGNSGLRYF. In nucleotides, the CDR3 is TGTGCCAGCAGTGAGGGGAATAGCGGGTTAAGGTATTTT.

This clonotype has at least ten counts. V is TRBV6-2 or TRBV6-3 and J is TRBJ2-1; D gene unclear. This CDR3 region has 11 residues. Trimming left V 8 bases short and J 5 bases short, with 7 bases between. Germline V gene lookup returns CDR1 MNHEY and CDR2 SVGEGT. DNA for the CDR3: TGTGCCAGCCCTCCTCACAATGAGCAGTTCTTC. It yields the protein CASPPHNEQFF.

There are many counts of this clonotype. This chain connects TRBV3-1 to TRBJ2-3, with D possibly matching TRBD2 (5 bases). CDR3 length equals 13 residues. Trimming stripped 2 bases from V and 9 bases from J, with 12 bases between. Germline CDR1 reads LGHDT; CDR2 reads YNNKEL (reference sequence). This chain's CDR3 is CASSQIRSGTQYF. The DNA for the CDR3 is TGTGCCAGCAGCCAAATACGGTCGGGGACGCAGTATTTT.

Ten or more counts support this clonotype. V is TRBV6-1 and J is TRBJ2-7; TRBD1 or TRBD2 may be the D gene (5 bases each). From germline, CDR1 is MNHNS and CDR2 SASEGT. The length of the CDR3 is 13 residues. The ends were cut back, 5 bases at V and 2 bases at J, with 10 bases in the middle. The CDR3 reads CASSLSGPYEQYF. The CDR3 coding sequence is TGTGCCAGCAGTCTTTCGGGGCCCTACGAGCAGTACTTC.

This clonotype was recorded at least ten times. The chain is built from TRBV20-1 and TRBJ2-5; weak D call: TRBD2 (5 bases). Trimming pared 1 base from V and 3 bases from J, leaving 12 bases between. CDR1 and CDR2 from the germline V gene are DFQATT and SNEGSKA (reference sequence). The CDR3 loop spans 14 amino acids. This CDR3 reads CSARVGSAEETQYF. The DNA for the CDR3 is TGCAGTGCTAGAGTGGGTAGCGCGGAAGAGACCCAGTACTTC.

This clonotype was seen repeatedly, ten times or more. The rearrangement links TRBV20-1 to TRBJ1-2; 9 bases match TRBD1. Per germline, CDR1 DFQATT and CDR2 SNEGSKA (reference sequence). Unmatched junction bases numbered 2, after V lost 1 base and J lost 2 bases. The CDR3 contains 14 residues. The CDR3 sequence: CSARAGTGNYGYTF. Written as DNA, the CDR3 is TGCAGTGCTAGAGCCGGGACAGGGAACTATGGCTACACCTTC.

In this sample, this clonotype turned up many times. The genes are TRBV29-1 and TRBJ1-1; weak D call: TRBD1 (5 bases). This CDR3 has 12 amino acids. Germline CDR1 reads SQVTM; CDR2 reads ANQGSEA. The V gene lost 6 bases and the J gene lost 0 bases, with 8 bases spanning the gap. CDR3 sequence: CSVRDLNTEAFF. The CDR3, as DNA: TGCAGCGTCAGGGACTTGAACACTGAAGCTTTCTTT.